The 13 T cell receptor beta chains given below trace back to one sample, sequenced in a study of technical replicates of blood from several donors. TCRdb's copy holds only in-frame clones and misses some; the assay was immunoSEQ multiplex PCR. The profile shows over 65,000 clones, about 96% of them singletons. The sample consisted of T cells isolated from PBMCs. The source of these receptors is a human donor in good health.

The genes are TRBV19 and TRBJ2-7; weak D call: TRBD1 (5 bases). Germline loops: CDR1 LNHDA, CDR2 SQIVND (reference sequence). The length of the CDR3 is 15 residues. The V and J ends lost 6 bases and 3 bases respectively, with 18 bases between them. The CDR3 nucleotides are TGTGCCAGTAGCCCCCAGGGTCGCGTGGGCTACGAGCAGTACTTC. Translating it yields CASSPQGRVGYEQYF. Full variable domain (missing parts from reference TRBV19 and TRBJ2-7): DGGITQSPKYLFRKEGQNVTLSCEQNLNHDAMYWYRQDPGQGLRLIYYSQIVNDFQKGDIAEGYSVSREKKESFPLTVTSAQKNPTAFYLCASSPQGRVGYEQYFGPGTRLTVT.

The gene calls are TRBV7-6 and TRBJ1-1; 8 bases fit TRBD1. Trimming cost V 5 bases and J 5 bases; bases outside gene matches: 10. CDR1 is SGHVS and CDR2 is FNYEAQ in the germline V gene. This CDR3 is built from 15 residues. The CDR3 DNA is TGTGCCAGCAGCACCCAACAGGGGGAGGCTACTGAAGCTTTCTTT. It translates to CASSTQQGEATEAFF.

V and J are TRBV18 and TRBJ2-3; 12 positions match TRBD1. Germline-derived CDR1 and CDR2 are KGHSH and LQKENI. With 5 bases clipped from V and 6 bases from J, the junction kept 6 bases outside the gene matches. The CDR3 is 15 residues long. The CDR3 DNA reads as TGTGCCAGCTCATACCGGGACAGGGGGCTGGATACGCAGTATTTT. It is translated as CASSYRDRGLDTQYF.

The chain uses TRBV11-3 and TRBJ2-5; the D gene is possibly TRBD1 (6 bases). The CDR3 sequence is 15 residues long. Trimming cost V 5 bases and J 4 bases, with 17 bases left between them. The V gene's germline CDR1 is SGHNT and CDR2 YENEEA. DNA of the CDR3: TGTGCCAGCAGCCGATGGGACAACCAAAGAGAGACCCAGTACTTC. It specifies CASSRWDNQRETQYF. The variable domain in full, with the rest retrieved from reference TRBV11-3 and TRBJ2-5, is EAGVVQSPRYKIIEKKQPVAFWCNPISGHNTLYWYLQNLGQGPELLIRYENEEAVDDSQLPKDRFSAERLKGVDSTLKIQPAELGDSAVYLCASSRWDNQRETQYFGPGTRLLVL.

This sequence joins TRBV15 and TRBJ1-5; D uncertain. CDR3 length: 13 residues. The V gene's germline CDR1 is LNHNV and CDR2 YYDKDF (reference sequence). V was shortened by 4 bases and J by 2 bases, with 6 bases between the two germline ends. The CDR3 nucleotides are TGTGCCACCAGCACCCGCGGCAATCAGCCCCAGCATTTT. It yields the protein CATSTRGNQPQHF.

The genes are TRBV18 and TRBJ2-7; 8 bases map to TRBD2. Germline V gene sequence: CDR1 KGHSH, CDR2 LQKENI. V lost 3 bases and J lost 5; bases outside the gene matches: 15. CDR3 length: 17 residues. As DNA, the CDR3 is TGTGCCAGCTCACCGATGGGACTAGGAAAAGCGGGAGACGAGCAGTACTTC. Its protein is CASSPMGLGKAGDEQYF.

The V and J genes are TRBV19 and TRBJ1-6; TRBD1 is a possible D gene (6 bases). The CDR3 is made up of 14 amino acids. Germline V lookup: CDR1 LNHDA, CDR2 SQIVND (reference sequence). The V gene lost 3 bases and the J gene lost 9 bases, with 12 bases spanning the gap. The CDR3 loop is CASSIGGWGSPLHF. In DNA form, the CDR3 reads TGTGCCAGTAGTATTGGGGGCTGGGGTTCACCCCTCCACTTT.

V and J are TRBV2 and TRBJ2-7, with 10 positions matching TRBD2. Germline V gene data show CDR1 as SNHLY and CDR2 as FYNNEI. The CDR3 extends over 14 amino acids. Trimming cost V 5 bases and J 7 bases; bases outside gene matches: 8. CDR3 nucleotide sequence: TGTGCCAGCAGTCCGGGACTAGCGTCCCGGGAGCAGTACTTC. Protein sequence: CASSPGLASREQYF.

The chain is built from TRBV19 and TRBJ2-7; tentative D call: TRBD1 (6 bases). Between the trimmed V and J ends, which lost 1 base and 3 bases, there was a span of 10 bases. The CDR3 has 14 amino acids. CDR1 and CDR2 from the germline V gene are LNHDA and SQIVND (reference sequence). Written as DNA, the CDR3 is TGTGCCAGTAGTATAGCTCAGGGGAGCTACGAGCAGTACTTC. This sequence encodes CASSIAQGSYEQYF. Supplemented by reference TRBV19 and TRBJ2-7, the full variable domain reads DGGITQSPKYLFRKEGQNVTLSCEQNLNHDAMYWYRQDPGQGLRLIYYSQIVNDFQKGDIAEGYSVSREKKESFPLTVTSAQKNPTAFYLCASSIAQGSYEQYFGPGTRLTVT.

The rearrangement links TRBV5-1 to TRBJ2-7; 7 bases agree with TRBD1. Germline lookup yields CDR1 SGHRS and CDR2 YFSETQ. The CDR3 runs to 14 residues. J gave up 0 bases and V 5 bases, and 5 bases lay outside the gene matches. The CDR3 DNA is TGCGCCAGCAGAACGACAGGGAGCTCCTACGAGCAGTACTTC. Residues: CASRTTGSSYEQYF.

The rearrangement links TRBV5-6 to TRBJ1-2, with D maybe TRBD1 (5 bases). The CDR3 is 14 amino acids. Germline loops: CDR1 SGHDT, CDR2 YYEEEE. V was shortened by 4 bases and J by 2 bases, with 12 bases between the two germline ends. CDR3 sequence (DNA): TGTGCCAGCAGCCCCACAGGACCGAACTATGGCTACACCTTC. This sequence encodes CASSPTGPNYGYTF.

This clone was detected only once. The V call is TRBV30, the J call TRBJ2-3, with 12 bases that match TRBD2. The CDR3 has 15 amino acids. Germline assignment: CDR1 GTSNPN and CDR2 SVGIG (reference sequence). The V and J ends lost 0 bases and 5 bases, in that order; junction bases with no gene match: 3. Here the CDR3 reads CAWSVLAGGGDTQYF. The CDR3 region has the DNA TGTGCCTGGAGTGTACTAGCGGGGGGTGGAGATACGCAGTATTTT.

The rearrangement joins TRBV23-1 to TRBJ2-7; a weak D match, TRBD2 (5 bases). TRBV23-1 falls under the ORF class, with uncertain function. The V and J ends lost 3 bases and 0 bases respectively, with 18 bases between them. The CDR3 runs 17 residues. This CDR3 is CASSHPNAPGYSYEQYF. CDR3 DNA: TGCGCCAGCAGTCACCCCAACGCCCCGGGATACTCCTACGAGCAGTACTTC.